One TCR beta chain is described in this entry. No antigen is known for it. The CDR3 sequence is 15 residues long. Germline loops: CDR1 GTSNPN, CDR2 SVGIG (reference sequence). J was trimmed by 6 bases and V by 4 bases; bases with no gene match: 5. 13 Jbeta primers and 60 Vbeta primers were used for the PCR. This table comes from immunoSEQ multiplex PCR, and its TCRdb copy is limited to in-frame clones, with some not included. Of about 180,000 clones listed, roughly 79% were seen once; the top ten hold around 3%. The sample comes from a study of cytomegalovirus exposure and HLA in healthy donors. General study results and limits: Later analysis suggested most CMV-associated TCR beta chains were HLA-restricted. TRBV6-2, TRBV6-3 and other indistinguishable V segments were excluded.

The chain is built from TRBV30 and TRBJ2-1, with TRBD2 matching 14 bases. The origin of this receptor is a male donor in good health and CMV-seronegative. Sequencing input: PBMCs. Here the CDR3 DNA reads TGTGCCTGGACCTCGACTAGCGGGAGGGGCAATGAGCAGTTCTTC. Translated: CAWTSTSGRGNEQFF.